One T cell receptor (beta chain) is described in this entry. This clonotype was seen a handful of times. Its antigen remains unidentified. No much larger clone is present one base from it, and per-base qualities are unavailable. These data originate in a study of T cells after yellow fever vaccination (dated by TCRdb to the late 2010s). With respect to the entire study: The SMART-Seq v4 Ultra Low Input RNA kit was used to prepare libraries from fractions with low cell numbers. To follow T-cell clones before and after both primary and booster YFV17D yellow fever vaccination, bulk TCR alpha and beta repertoires underwent longitudinal sequencing. Two healthy male donors, one aged 18 to 30 and one aged 30 to 40 years, were included in the cohort. Blood samples were taken at several timepoints before and after primary and secondary immunization, and bulk PBMC replicates and cell subsets were isolated. Results the study describes overall, beyond this receptor: A small fraction of clonotypes appeared in both the CD4 and CD8 compartments, likely as a result of convergent recombination. The secondary T-cell response was found to be weaker but faster than the primary response, with a peak reached on day 5 rather than on day 15. Because only a couple of donors were included in the study, the extent to which the findings can be generalized is limited. After the booster, most clones that had expanded after primary vaccination were detected again (approximately 96% of CD4 and 70% to 90% of CD8), suggesting broad maintenance of memory. FACS-sorted repertoires could contain abundant contaminating clonotypes from the bulk population, so computational filtering was required.

TCR cDNA was synthesized by 5'RACE template switching, which introduced a universal primer site and unique molecular identifiers. Priming for cDNA synthesis came from both the TCR alpha and TCR beta constant segments. Libraries were amplified in two PCR steps, with sample barcodes and sequencing adapters added in the second step. Sequencing of the libraries was done on either Illumina HiSeq 2500 (2x100 bp) or NovaSeq (2x150 bp). Regarding the original processing steps: Demultiplexing of reads and collapsing into UMI consensus sequences were performed with MIGEC, and V(D)J alignment was carried out with MiXCR. Clonotypes responding to the vaccine were identified with edgeR on replicate PBMC samples, with the criteria of FDR below 0.01 and a log2 fold change above 5 up to day 15. Bulk clonotypes were assigned CD4 or CD8 identity according to which sequenced CD4 or CD8 repertoire held them at higher abundance. TCRdb reworked the public reads: Q25 trimming with fastp, MiXCR clone assembly, productive beta chains retained. Rows with a matching CDR3 protein are joined into one entry that keeps the most common DNA and genes. For this entry, the V and J calls and clone size follow TCRdb and not the study's own pipeline. The table for this sample lists approximately 580,000 distinct CDR3 sequences; roughly 17% of them were counted only once. Roughly 17% of the sample lies in the top ten.

From its cysteine to its phenylalanine, the CDR3 spans 15 amino acids. Of the read, only the CDR3 DNA is kept; its 45 bases are in frame from base 1. Via the germline V gene (reference sequence), CDR1 is DFQATT and CDR2 SNEGSKA. For this chain, trimming is 5 bases at the V end and 8 bases at the J end, and the number of junction bases without a gene match is 14. Reading the label with the study, this specimen's treatment or condition is: live attenuated yellow fever vaccine strain. At each blood-draw timepoint, two biological replicates of bulk PBMCs were collected. PBMCs were isolated from peripheral blood using a standard Ficoll-Paque protocol. TriZol was used to extract RNA from bulk PBMCs, CD4 and CD8 fractions, and dextramer-positive and dextramer-negative fractions.

The receptor was derived from a man aged 18 to 29 who received the YFV17D yellow fever vaccine. The sample in question was PBMCs, obtained 4 to 6 days after the first yellow fever vaccination. The rearrangement joined TRBV20-1 to TRBJ2-7, with 11 junctional bases fitting TRBD1. The DNA sequence is as follows: TGCAGTGCTCCAACGGGATCGGGACAGGGGGAAAAGCAGTACTTC. It translates as CSAPTGSGQGEKQYF.